This T cell receptor beta chain was documented in a study of cytomegalovirus exposure and HLA in healthy donors listed by TCRdb under 2017. Context from the whole study: According to an earlier analysis of a few hundred of the donors, 150 million to 200 million T cells yielded 95 million to 140 million unique TCR beta sequences and about 280 Gb of sequence data. Donor age, sex, ethnicity and CMV serostatus were collected together with the repertoire data. Both class I and class II loci were covered by HLA typing, at four-digit resolution. The number of donors typed differed by locus, with 629-630 for A, B, C, DRB1 and DQB1, around 520 for DQA1, 606 for DPA1, and some 440 for DPB1. The T cell repertoires of several hundred subjects were profiled by immunosequencing and related to cytomegalovirus serostatus. In addition to the first cohort of around 670 subjects, a separate validation cohort of 120 different subjects was used. Several DR-DQ haplotypes were treated as single units for association and clustering because of strong linkage in the cohort. Of the 300 to 450 genotyped donors, approximately 82% fell in the genetic ancestry cluster associated with self-reported Caucasian donors. An earlier analysis of 587 of the donors used high-throughput TCR beta sequencing to judge whether each TCR beta V gene segment behaved as functional or pseudogenic. To predict cytomegalovirus infection status, the study brought together high-throughput TCR immunosequencing, statistical association of individual TCRs with disease status, and machine learning. Around 330 gigabases of sequencing data and roughly 80 million unique TCR sequences made up an early release that covered under 750 HLA-typed donors. In a later genetic analysis, genome-wide SNP genotypes for 398 of the 666 donors were used, and that subset was treated as a discovery cohort. The later analysis used no new phenotypic data to find candidate immune exposures, relying instead on TCR beta sequences and their occurrence across donors. Every discovery cohort repertoire had been produced on one sequencing platform. Among around 400 genotyped donors of the cohort, an average of around 250,000 unique TCR beta nucleotide sequences was sequenced per donor, of which about 19% were non-productive. The study was designed to test whether signatures of past pathogen exposure could be identified by cataloging public T cell receptors. To study patterns of TCR occurrence, a later analysis re-analyzed previously published TCR beta repertoires from 650 to 750 donors and added high-resolution HLA genotyping.

Points the paper makes about the study in general: A group of highly shared sequence variants was considered likely to be a technical artifact of the sequencing pipeline. Strong co-occurrence of HLA alleles, especially DR and DQ, made assigning TCR associations to individual alleles difficult. A further reported finding was that TCR beta sequences accurately predicted the HLA-A and HLA-B alleles for most subjects in the first cohort. A later analysis found that HLA-associated TCR beta chains were more clonally expanded and had lower generation probabilities than equally common non-associated chains. It was suggested by the authors that the approach could potentially be generalized to other disease states and immunological phenotypes. A few of the identified cytomegalovirus-associated TCR beta chains were confirmed in vitro to be specific for cytomegalovirus antigens. In a later genetic analysis, a missense DCLRE1C variant was associated with V-gene and J-gene trimming of TCR beta chains, and the association was replicated in an independent cohort. Most CMV-associated TCR beta chains appeared to be HLA-restricted in a later analysis, and the HLA associations seemed to be driven largely by CMV exposure. In an earlier analysis of fewer than 750 of the donors, most TCR beta V segments were observed in productive rearrangements about 90% or about 30% of the time, broadly matching IMGT annotations. Correlated functional status among segregating V segments might be attributable to linkage disequilibrium, but an unknown experimental factor could not be ruled out. Across donors, most TCR sequences were observed very rarely, whereas some public TCRs were present in many individuals. Some IMGT-functional V segments, including TRBV6-2 and TRBV6-3, could not be told apart with the 87-base-pair reads, so those segments were excluded. Roughly uniform sequencing depth across donors was assumed in presence/absence analyses, although this assumption may not hold. Because some donors lacked HLA typing at each locus, the association tests relied only on the typed subset. A later analysis associated about 17,000 TCR beta sequences with specific HLA alleles at a false discovery rate of 0.05. According to a later analysis, TCR association rates differed among HLA loci, with DRB1 alleles showing the most associated TCRs and HLA-C alleles showing the fewest. The cohort was sequenced for TCR beta chains only, and without alpha or paired-chain data the features that could be detected were limited. The study gave a list of 150 to 200 TCR beta chains associated with cytomegalovirus. According to a later analysis, parvovirus B19, influenza, CMV and Epstein-Barr virus appeared linked to several top co-occurrence clusters. A later genetic analysis reported fewer N-insertions in productive TCRs among donors in an Asian-associated ancestry cluster than the roughly 700-donor mean. For the cohort, immune exposure information was limited to CMV serostatus. Cytomegalovirus status was reported to be diagnosed by the classifier with high specificity and sensitivity in both the original and validation cohorts. About 17 rarely observed V segments, including chromosome 9 orphons, were excluded from the earlier analysis of some 590 of the donors because counts were too low.

Note on this clone: The clone's antigen remains unknown. Base qualities were left out, and no much larger clone turns up one base away.

Receptors were amplified or captured by the immunoSEQ multiplex PCR assay. For the multiplex PCR, a mixture combining 60 forward primers for TCR Vbeta segments and 13 reverse primers for TCR Jbeta segments was used. A multiplex PCR assay on genomic DNA amplified the CDR3 region of rearranged TCR beta genes. On the Illumina HiSeq System, the amplified TCR beta libraries were sequenced as 87-base-pair reads. Per the authors' processing: Across the 500 to 700 repertoires, a later analysis counted approximately 83 million unique TCR beta chains, roughly 11 million of which were shared by at least two donors. To remove PCR and sequencing errors, raw reads were error-corrected and collapsed into unique sequences using a nearest-neighbor algorithm that merged closely related sequences. V, D and J gene segments were assigned by aligning CDR3 sequences to IMGT reference sequences. For a sequence to be retained, a match of at least six nucleotides was required to both a V gene segment and a J gene segment. Rearrangements were classified as productive when the CDR3 lacked stop codons and remained in frame with V and J, and all other rearrangements were classified as non-productive. Following IMGT convention, CDR3 was defined as the stretch from the second conserved V-encoded cysteine to the conserved J-encoded phenylalanine. Sequences without an unambiguous match to a single V gene segment were excluded from the earlier analysis of approximately 600 of the donors. In an earlier analysis of 450 to 700 of the donors, V segments were called functional above 56.7% productive rearrangements and were called segregating when the between-donor standard deviation exceeded 5%. A statistical classification framework was built to diagnose cytomegalovirus status from the catalog of TCR beta chain sequences. V and J gene assignment, in a later analysis, came from comparing TCR nucleotide sequences with IMGT/GENE-DB human TR gene sequences. In a later analysis, CDR3 sequences and most-parsimonious VDJ recombination scenarios were assigned using the TCRdist pipeline. A later analysis defined each TCR beta chain by its CDR3 amino acid sequence plus V-gene family, and excluded reads lacking a unique V-gene family. In a later analysis, 550 to 650 highly shared, low-generation-probability nucleotide sequences were removed to address suspected cross-contamination and a sequencing artifact. A later analysis calculated a clonal expansion index for each public chain from normalized within-repertoire ranks of inferred template counts. Generation probabilities in a later analysis came from a VDJ recombination model fitted to out-of-frame rearrangements, and those results were checked against IGoR. Hypergeometric tests were used in a later analysis to score TCR-TCR, TCR-HLA and TCR-CMV co-occurrence, with a repertoire-size bias correction applied to the TCR pairs. In a later analysis, false discovery rates were estimated by permuting HLA or CMV assignments 20 times. In a later analysis, co-occurring TCRs were grouped using DBSCAN, and TCRdist sequence similarity was added for clustering within HLA-allele-positive subsets. Repertoires with fewer than 30,000 or more than 120,000 public chains, plus five repertoires with anomalous nucleotide sharing, were excluded from co-occurrence clustering. TCRdb took this table from immuneACCESS and kept in-frame rearrangements with V and J called. Such tables lack part of the clones; where checked against another copy, unresolved V genes explain under half of the gap, and the rest is unexplained. That table is the source of V, J and clone size, and D and trimming were worked out from the DNA. The sample table records some 120,000 clones; around 80% of these occur just once. The top ten clones comprise around 0.92% of the sample.

The cohort consisted of hundreds of healthy bone marrow donors. Cohort members were all nominally healthy when sampled, although unrecorded immune exposures were likely present. Of the approximately 700 cohort members, more than 250 had a positive CMV serostatus and 350 to 450 had a negative one, while no CMV serostatus was recorded for the donor. A peripheral blood sample was provided by each donor, and peripheral blood mononuclear cells were used for TCR beta sequencing. Genomic DNA was extracted from the blood cell samples with the Qiagen DNeasy Blood Extraction Kit. CDR1 is given as LNHDA and CDR2 as SQIVND, both from the germline V gene (reference sequence). A distance of 11 bases separates the germline ends of V and J, which lose 10 bases and 5 bases respectively. From the cysteine up to the phenylalanine, the CDR3 has a length of 12 residues. The entry retains the CDR3 DNA only, 36 bases that are in frame from base 1.

The sample comprised PBMCs. The sequence was obtained from a human donor in good health. The chain employs TRBV19 and TRBJ2-2, with TRBD2 perhaps the D gene, on 5 matching bases. This receptor has the CDR3 CATPGSTGELFF. The nucleotide sequence reads as follows: TGTGCCACCCCGGGGAGTACCGGGGAGCTGTTTTTT.